A selection of T cell receptor beta chains follows, all from one sample in a study of T-cell memory formation after mild COVID-19. MiXCR, applied by TCRdb to the 5' RACE reads, yields one record per CDR3 protein. The data contain approximately 5,000 distinct CDR3 sequences, roughly 23% of them singletons. Sequencing was performed on PBMCs or a T cell subset sorted from them (not recorded which). The receptors were sampled from an adult who had mild COVID-19 (a few samples of this study predate the infection). Cell type and time point are not known. CDR3s include the opening cysteine and the closing phenylalanine or tryptophan. A D gene is named only where the DNA matches it firmly. Rows give clone size only sometimes, using once, few, many, or a class for an expanded clone.

medium-sized	TRBV28	TRBJ2-5	TRBD1	TGTGCCAGCAGCCCGGGACAGGAATTTGAGACCCAGTACTTC	CASSPGQEFETQYF
medium-sized	TRBV7-2	TRBJ2-3	.	TGTGCCAGCAGCTTAGGTCGCGCCGGGGCGCAGTATTTT	CASSLGRAGAQYF
many	TRBV29-1	TRBJ2-7	TRBD1	TGCAGCGTAAGACAGGGGGCAAACTACGAGCAGTACTTC	CSVRQGANYEQYF
medium-sized	TRBV29-1	TRBJ1-1	.	TGCAGCGTTGAAATCAGGGGTTTGGGCACTGAAGCTTTCTTT	CSVEIRGLGTEAFF
medium-sized	TRBV7-2	TRBJ2-5	.	TGTGCCAGCAGCCCCGGGTGGGGGGCCGAAGAGACCCAGTACTTC	CASSPGWGAEETQYF
medium-sized	TRBV4-3	TRBJ1-6	TRBD1	TGCGCCAGCAGCCGAACAGGGGGCAATTCACCCCTCCACTTT	CASSRTGGNSPLHF
medium-sized	TRBV7-2	TRBJ2-1	.	TGTGCCAGCGGCCCCTATCGACGAGCCACTCCGATGCAGTTCTTC	CASGPYRRATPMQFF
.	TRBV7-2	TRBJ2-5	TRBD2	TGTGCCAGCAGCCCATCGGGACTAGTGGAGACCCAGTACTTC	CASSPSGLVETQYF
medium-sized	TRBV4-1	TRBJ2-2	TRBD1	TGCGCCAGCAGCCGTGGACAGGCGAACACCGGGGAGCTGTTTTTT	CASSRGQANTGELFF
many	TRBV28	TRBJ1-5	TRBD1	TGTGCCAGCAGTCCAACCGGGACAGGGTCCCAGCCCCAGCATTTT	CASSPTGTGSQPQHF
medium-sized	TRBV6-2/TRBV6-3	TRBJ1-2	.	TGTGCCAGCAGTTCCAGGGGACGGTACTATGGCTACACCTTC	CASSSRGRYYGYTF
many	TRBV6-2/TRBV6-3	TRBJ2-3	.	TGTGCCAGCAGTCCCGCAACGGATACGCAGTATTTT	CASSPATDTQYF
medium-sized	TRBV7-9	TRBJ2-3	TRBD2	TGTGCCAGCAGCCCCACCCGTGCCGATAGCGGGGGAATACCAGATACGCAGTATTTT	CASSPTRADSGGIPDTQYF
medium-sized	TRBV28	TRBJ2-6	.	TGTGCCAGCAGTTTAGTGGGTCTCGGCGGGGCCAACGTCCTGACTTTC	CASSLVGLGGANVLTF
medium-sized	TRBV6-2/TRBV6-3	TRBJ1-1	.	TGTGCCAGCCTCCAGGCAGAATTGAACACTGAAGCTTTCTTT	CASLQAELNTEAFF
medium-sized	TRBV20-1	TRBJ1-3	.	TGCAGTGCTATTGTGGGGGGAAGCTCTGGAAACACCATATATTTT	CSAIVGGSSGNTIYF
medium-sized	TRBV4-2	TRBJ2-1	.	TGTGCCAGCAGCCTTTCCCTCCCGGGACCACAGAATGAGCAGTTCTTC	CASSLSLPGPQNEQFF
medium-sized	TRBV10-3	TRBJ2-1	.	TGTGCCACTCTCCCCGAGGAGTACAATGAGCAGTTCTTC	CATLPEEYNEQFF